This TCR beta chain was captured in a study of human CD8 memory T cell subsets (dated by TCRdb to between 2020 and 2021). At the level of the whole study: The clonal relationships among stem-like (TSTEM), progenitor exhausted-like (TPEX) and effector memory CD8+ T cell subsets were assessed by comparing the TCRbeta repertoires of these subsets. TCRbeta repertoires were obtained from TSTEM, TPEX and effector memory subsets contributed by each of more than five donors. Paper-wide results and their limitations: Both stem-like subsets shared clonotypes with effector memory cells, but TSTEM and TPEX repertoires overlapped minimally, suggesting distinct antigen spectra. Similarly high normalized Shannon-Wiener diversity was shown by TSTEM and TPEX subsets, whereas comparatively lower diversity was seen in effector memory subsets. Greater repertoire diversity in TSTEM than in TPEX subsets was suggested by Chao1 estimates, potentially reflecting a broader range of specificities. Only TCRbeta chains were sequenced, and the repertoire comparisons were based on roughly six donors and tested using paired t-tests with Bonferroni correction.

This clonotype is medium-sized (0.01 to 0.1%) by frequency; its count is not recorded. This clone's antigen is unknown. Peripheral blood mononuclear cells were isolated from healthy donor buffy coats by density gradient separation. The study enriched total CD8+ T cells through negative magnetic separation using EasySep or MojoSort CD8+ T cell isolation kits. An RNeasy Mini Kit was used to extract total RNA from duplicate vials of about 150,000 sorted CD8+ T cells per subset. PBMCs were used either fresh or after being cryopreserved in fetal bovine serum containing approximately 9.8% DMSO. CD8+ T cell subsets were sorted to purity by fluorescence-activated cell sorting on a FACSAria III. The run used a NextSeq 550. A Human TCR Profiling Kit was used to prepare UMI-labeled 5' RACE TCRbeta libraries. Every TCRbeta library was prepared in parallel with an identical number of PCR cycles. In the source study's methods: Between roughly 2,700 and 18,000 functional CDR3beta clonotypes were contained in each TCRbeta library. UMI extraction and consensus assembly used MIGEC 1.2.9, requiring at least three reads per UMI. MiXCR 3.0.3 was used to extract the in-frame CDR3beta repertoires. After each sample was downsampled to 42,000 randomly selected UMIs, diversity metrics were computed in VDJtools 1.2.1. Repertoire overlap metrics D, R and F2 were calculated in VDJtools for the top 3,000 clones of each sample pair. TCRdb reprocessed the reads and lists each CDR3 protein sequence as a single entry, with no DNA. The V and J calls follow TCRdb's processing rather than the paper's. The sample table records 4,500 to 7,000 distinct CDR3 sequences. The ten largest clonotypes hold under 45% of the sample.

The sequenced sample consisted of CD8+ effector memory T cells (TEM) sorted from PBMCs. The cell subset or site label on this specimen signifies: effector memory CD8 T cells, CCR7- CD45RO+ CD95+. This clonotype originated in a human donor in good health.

The CDR3 has the sequence CASSSSASGPPYNEQFF. The receptor chain draws on TRBV7-9 and TRBJ2-1; the TRBD2 assignment by TCRdb is unverifiable without DNA. The CDR3 sequence holds 17 residues, the cysteine and phenylalanine included. A DNA sequence was not provided. The CDR1 and CDR2 encoded by the germline V gene (reference sequence) are SEHNR and FQNEAQ.